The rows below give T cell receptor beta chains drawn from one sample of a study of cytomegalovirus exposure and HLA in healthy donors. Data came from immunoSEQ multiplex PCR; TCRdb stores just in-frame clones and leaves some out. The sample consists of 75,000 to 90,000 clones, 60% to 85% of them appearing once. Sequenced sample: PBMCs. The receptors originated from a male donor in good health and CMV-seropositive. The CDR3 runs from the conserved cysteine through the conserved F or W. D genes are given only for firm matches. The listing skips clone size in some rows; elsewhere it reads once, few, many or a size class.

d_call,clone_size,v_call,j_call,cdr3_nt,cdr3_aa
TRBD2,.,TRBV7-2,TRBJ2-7,TGTGCCAGCAGCTTAGAAGGACGGCCTAGCGGAGATACCCTACGCGAGCAGTACTTC,CASSLEGRPSGDTLREQYF
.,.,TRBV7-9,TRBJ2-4,TGTGCCAGCAGCTTAGGAGCAGCCAAAAACATTCAGTACTTC,CASSLGAAKNIQYF
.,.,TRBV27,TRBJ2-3,TGTGCCAGCAGTCCTACCCTTCTTAGCGGTAGAAGCACAGATACGCAGTATTTT,CASSPTLLSGRSTDTQYF
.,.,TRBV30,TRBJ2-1,TGTGCCTGGAAACGTGGCTTGCTAGGTGAGCAGTTCTTC,CAWKRGLLGEQFF
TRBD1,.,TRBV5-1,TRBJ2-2,TGCGCCAGCAGCTTGGGACAGGGGGCCATCGGGGAGCTGTTTTTT,CASSLGQGAIGELFF
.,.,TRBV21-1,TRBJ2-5,TGTGCCAGCAGCAGAAAAGCGGGGGGCACGGAGACCCAGTACTTC,CASSRKAGGTETQYF
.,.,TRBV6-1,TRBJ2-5,TGTGCCACCAGGGGAGGGGTTAGCCGAGAGACCCAGTACTTC,CATRGGVSRETQYF
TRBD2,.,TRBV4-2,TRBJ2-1,TGTGCCAGCAGCCATGGAATGGGACTAGCGGGAGATTCAAGCCTAGGGAATGAGCAGTTCTTC,CASSHGMGLAGDSSLGNEQFF
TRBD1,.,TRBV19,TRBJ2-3,TGTGCCAGTAGTCTCGACAGGGTTTTAGGTACGCAGTATTTT,CASSLDRVLGTQYF
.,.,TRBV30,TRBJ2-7,TGTGCCTGGAGGAAACTAACTAGATGCGAGCAGTACTTC,CAWRKLTRCEQYF
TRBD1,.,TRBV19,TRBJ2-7,TGTGCCAGTCGAACTTCCGGGACAGGGGAAGGCGAGCAGTACTTC,CASRTSGTGEGEQYF
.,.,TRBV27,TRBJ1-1,TGTGCCAGCAGTCTAAGCCACGAGGGGGGGGGAAAAGCTTTCTTT,CASSLSHEGGGKAFF
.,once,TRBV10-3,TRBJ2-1,TGTGCCATCAGTGAGTCGGGTGGGCGTTACAATGAGCAGTTCTTC,CAISESGGRYNEQFF
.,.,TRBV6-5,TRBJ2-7,TGTGCCAGCAGACGGACAATGAGCTCCTACGAGCAGTACTTC,CASRRTMSSYEQYF